Following are 15 T cell receptor beta chains from one sample sequenced in a study of T cell repertoires in cytomegalovirus infection. TCRdb passed the reads through MiXCR, listing each CDR3 protein once. This sample has 20,000 to 30,000 distinct CDR3 sequences, with roughly 20% found just once. These receptors' antigens are unknown. The material sequenced was CD8+ T cells from cultured PBMCs, taken from culture after CMV antigen stimulation. The source of these receptors is a human donor in good health (CMV status not recorded). Some clones in this sample may be carry-over from other donors' samples.

In DNA form, the CDR3 reads TGTGCCACCAGTGAGCCAGGTGGCAGCAATCAGCCCCAGCATTTT. Residues: CATSEPGGSNQPQHF. The chain uses TRBV24-1 and TRBJ1-5; D is unresolved. V lost 4 bases to trimming and J lost 1 base, with 10 bases between them. CDR1 is KGHDR and CDR2 is SFDVKD in the germline V gene. This CDR3 is 15 amino acids long.

This clonotype appeared many times. This chain uses TRBV7-9 with TRBJ2-7, with D tentatively TRBD1 (6 bases). Trimming shortened V by 6 bases and J by 0 bases, and 15 bases separated the two germline ends. This CDR3 comprises 15 residues. CDR1 is SEHNR, CDR2 FQNEAQ, per germline (reference sequence). This CDR3 is CASSQMGHNSYEQYF. Written as DNA, the CDR3 is TGTGCCAGCAGTCAAATGGGACACAACTCCTACGAGCAGTACTTC.

At least ten counts were recorded for this clonotype. V gene TRBV7-2 combines with J gene TRBJ2-1; D possibly matches TRBD1 or TRBD2 (5 bases each). Germline CDR1 is SGHTA and CDR2 is FQGNSA. The CDR3 is made up of 18 amino acids. V was trimmed by 2 bases and J by 0 bases, leaving 17 bases between them. The chain's CDR3 is CASSLTATGTNSYNEQFF. The CDR3, as DNA: TGTGCCAGCAGCTTAACCGCGACCGGGACCAACTCCTACAATGAGCAGTTCTTC.

The J gene is TRBJ1-1, the V gene TRBV7-9; a weak D match, TRBD1 (5 bases). The germline V gene encodes CDR1 SEHNR and CDR2 FQNEAQ (reference sequence). This CDR3 contains 13 residues. Trimming shortened V by 4 bases and J by 3 bases, and 9 bases separated the two germline ends. In DNA, the CDR3 is TGTGCCAGCAGCTCCGGGGGGTACACTGAAGCTTTCTTT. This sequence encodes CASSSGGYTEAFF.

In this sample, this clonotype turned up many times. The chain is built from TRBV7-2 and TRBJ2-5; D tentatively fits TRBD1 or TRBD2 (6 bases each). This CDR3 comprises 14 residues. V was clipped by 4 bases and J by 4 bases, with 13 bases between them. Germline CDR1 reads SGHTA; CDR2 reads FQGNSA. Here the CDR3 reads CASSWKGGGETQYF. For the CDR3, the DNA is TGTGCCAGCAGCTGGAAGGGGGGAGGAGAGACCCAGTACTTC.

The table lists this clonotype with a few counts. The chain links TRBV4-3 to TRBJ2-6; TRBD1 matches 7 bases. V shed 2 bases, J shed 3 bases, and the junction held 1 base outside the gene matches. This CDR3 comprises 15 residues. The germline gives CDR1 LGHNA, CDR2 YSLEER. CDR3 protein: CASSQRGLGANVLTF. The CDR3 coding sequence is TGCGCCAGCAGCCAAAGGGGGCTTGGGGCCAACGTCCTGACTTTC.

The chain combines TRBV19 with TRBJ2-5, with D possibly called TRBD1 or TRBD2 (5 bases each). CDR1 and CDR2 from the germline V gene are LNHDA and SQIVND (reference sequence). There are 14 residues in the CDR3. Trimming removed 5 bases at V and 3 bases at J, with 13 bases between. CDR3 bases: TGTGCCAGTAGTGGTACCGGGACGGAAGAGACCCAGTACTTC. Translated, it gives CASSGTGTEETQYF.

The chain joins TRBV18 to TRBJ1-2, with 11 bases matching TRBD1. The length of the CDR3 is 16 residues. Germline assignment: CDR1 KGHSH and CDR2 LQKENI. The trim removed 3 bases at V and 8 bases at J, leaving 11 bases unmatched. CDR3 amino acids: CASSPEGQGGFGGYTF. For the CDR3, the DNA is TGTGCCAGCTCACCCGAGGGACAGGGGGGATTTGGAGGCTACACCTTC.

CDR3 coding DNA: TGTGCCAGCAGAACCCTAGCGGGGGGAACCACAGATACGCAGTATTTT. The encoded protein is CASRTLAGGTTDTQYF. This sequence joins TRBV2 and TRBJ2-3; 11 nucleotides agree with TRBD2. Unmatched junction bases numbered 7, after V lost 6 bases and J lost 2 bases. This CDR3 has 16 residues. From germline, CDR1 is SNHLY and CDR2 FYNNEI.

The chain joins TRBV27 to TRBJ1-2; tentatively, D is TRBD1 (5 bases). V lost 4 bases and J 4 bases, leaving 16 bases between the germline ends. This CDR3 spans 15 amino acids. Looked up from germline, CDR1 is MNHEY and CDR2 is SMNVEV (reference sequence). The CDR3 loop reads CASSYHRNVFYGYTF. CDR3 nucleotide sequence: TGTGCCAGCAGTTATCACAGGAACGTATTCTATGGCTACACCTTC.

This clonotype was recorded many times. The gene calls are TRBV6-1 and TRBJ1-2; a weak D match, TRBD1 (5 bases). The germline V and J ends were trimmed by 5 bases and 2 bases, with 15 bases remaining between them. Germline V CDR1 and CDR2: MNHNS, SASEGT. This CDR3 is built from 15 residues. Written as DNA, the CDR3 is TGTGCCAGCAGTTCGATTCAGGGATCCAACTATGGCTACACCTTC. This translates into CASSSIQGSNYGYTF.

The chain has TRBV5-8 and TRBJ1-1; perhaps TRBD1 as D (6 bases). V lost 5 bases and J 3 bases, leaving 17 bases between the germline ends. The V gene's germline CDR1 is SGHTS and CDR2 YDEGEE. The CDR3 has 15 amino acids. The CDR3 nucleotides are TGTGCCAGCAGACTTAAGCAGGGGACCTACACTGAAGCTTTCTTT. It codes for CASRLKQGTYTEAFF.

This clonotype showed up just a few times. A junction boundary mismatches the germline segment, possibly from a read error. The chain links TRBV19 to TRBJ1-2; tentatively, D is TRBD1 (5 bases). This CDR3 has 8 residues. Germline CDR1 is LNHDA and CDR2 is SQIVND (reference sequence). The CDR3 protein is CASAGGNF. The CDR3 DNA sequence: TGTGCCAGTGCTGGGGGGAACTTC.

The V call is TRBV12-3 or TRBV12-4, the J call TRBJ2-7; perhaps TRBD1 as D (6 bases). This CDR3 is 13 amino acids long. Trimming took 7 bases from V and 6 from J, leaving 16 bases between them. CDR3 bases: TGTGCCAGCACCAATACAGGGAGCAGCGAGCAGTACTTC. Encoded protein: CASTNTGSSEQYF.

V gene TRBV9 combines with J gene TRBJ2-5, with TRBD1 matching 7 bases. The CDR3 runs to 15 residues. Germline V CDR1 and CDR2: SGDLS, YYNGEE. Trimming took 2 bases from V and 5 from J; bases not matched to a gene: 9. CDR3 region: CASSVDRSAGETQYF. CDR3 sequence (DNA): TGTGCCAGCAGCGTGGACAGGTCGGCTGGGGAGACCCAGTACTTC.